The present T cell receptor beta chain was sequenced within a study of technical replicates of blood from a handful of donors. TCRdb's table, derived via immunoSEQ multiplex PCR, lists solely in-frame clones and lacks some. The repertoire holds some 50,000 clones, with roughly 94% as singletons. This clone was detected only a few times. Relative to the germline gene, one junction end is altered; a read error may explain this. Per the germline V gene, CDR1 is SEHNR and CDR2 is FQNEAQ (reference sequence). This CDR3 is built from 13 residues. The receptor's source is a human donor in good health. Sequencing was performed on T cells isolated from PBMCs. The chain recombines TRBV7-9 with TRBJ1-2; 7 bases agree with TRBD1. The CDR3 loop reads CASSLGQGYDYTF. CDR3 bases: TGTGCCAGCAGCTTAGGACAGGGCTATGACTACACCTTC.